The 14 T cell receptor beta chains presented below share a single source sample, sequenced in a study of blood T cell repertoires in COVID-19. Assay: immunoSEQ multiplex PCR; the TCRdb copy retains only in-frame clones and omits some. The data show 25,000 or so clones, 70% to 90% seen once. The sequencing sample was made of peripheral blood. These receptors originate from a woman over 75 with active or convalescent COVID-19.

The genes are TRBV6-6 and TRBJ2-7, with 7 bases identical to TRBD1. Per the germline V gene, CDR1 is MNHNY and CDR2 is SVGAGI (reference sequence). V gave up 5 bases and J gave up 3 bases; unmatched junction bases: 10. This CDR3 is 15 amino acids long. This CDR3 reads CASSSPDRDGYEQYF. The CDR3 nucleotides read TGTGCCAGCAGTAGCCCAGACAGGGATGGCTACGAGCAGTACTTC.

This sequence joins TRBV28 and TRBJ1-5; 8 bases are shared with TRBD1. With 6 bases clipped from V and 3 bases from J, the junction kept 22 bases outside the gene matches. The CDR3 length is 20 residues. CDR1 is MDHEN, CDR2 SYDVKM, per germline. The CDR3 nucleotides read TGTGCCAGCAGCGCGACCCGGACAGGGAAGGGTTTTTTGGTCAATCAGCCCCAGCATTTT. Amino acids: CASSATRTGKGFLVNQPQHF.

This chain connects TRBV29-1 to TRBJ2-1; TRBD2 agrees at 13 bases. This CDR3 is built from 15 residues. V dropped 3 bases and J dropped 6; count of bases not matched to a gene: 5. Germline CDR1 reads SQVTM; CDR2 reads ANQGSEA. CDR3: CSVEGGLAGFNEQFF. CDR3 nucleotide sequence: TGCAGCGTTGAGGGGGGACTAGCGGGATTCAATGAGCAGTTCTTC.

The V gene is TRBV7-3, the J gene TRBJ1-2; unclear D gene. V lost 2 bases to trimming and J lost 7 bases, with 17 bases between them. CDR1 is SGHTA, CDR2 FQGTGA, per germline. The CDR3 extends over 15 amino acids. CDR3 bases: TGTGCCAGCAGCTTAGGGCCCGGGAACGTTCGTGGCTACACCTTC. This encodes CASSLGPGNVRGYTF.

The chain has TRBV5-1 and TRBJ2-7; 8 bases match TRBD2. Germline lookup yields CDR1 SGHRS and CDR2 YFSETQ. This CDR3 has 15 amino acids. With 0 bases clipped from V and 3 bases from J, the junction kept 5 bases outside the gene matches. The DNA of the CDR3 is TGCGCCAGCAGCTTGGTTGGCGGGGGGAGCTACGAGCAGTACTTC. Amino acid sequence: CASSLVGGGSYEQYF.

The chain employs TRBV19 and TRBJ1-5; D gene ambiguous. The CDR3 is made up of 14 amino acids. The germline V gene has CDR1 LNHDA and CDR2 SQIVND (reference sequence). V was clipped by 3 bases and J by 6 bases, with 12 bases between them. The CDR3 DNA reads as TGTGCCAGTAGTATGGAGGTGGCCCGTCAGCCCCAGCATTTT. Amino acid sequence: CASSMEVARQPQHF.

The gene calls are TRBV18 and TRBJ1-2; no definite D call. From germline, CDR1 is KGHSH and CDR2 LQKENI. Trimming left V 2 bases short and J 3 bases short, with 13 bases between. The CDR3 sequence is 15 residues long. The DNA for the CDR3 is TGTGCCAGCTCACCATCAGAGGGTTATTACTATGGCTACACCTTC. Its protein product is CASSPSEGYYYGYTF.

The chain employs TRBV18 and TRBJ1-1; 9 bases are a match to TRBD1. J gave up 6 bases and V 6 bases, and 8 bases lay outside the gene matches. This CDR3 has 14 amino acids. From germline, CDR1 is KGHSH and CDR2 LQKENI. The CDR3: CASSTTGGASEAFF. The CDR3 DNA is TGTGCCAGCTCGACTACAGGGGGCGCGTCTGAAGCTTTCTTT.

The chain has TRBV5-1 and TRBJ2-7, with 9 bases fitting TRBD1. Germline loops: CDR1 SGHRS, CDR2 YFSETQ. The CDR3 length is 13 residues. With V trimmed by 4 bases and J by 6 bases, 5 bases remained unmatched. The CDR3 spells CASSSTGGLEQYF. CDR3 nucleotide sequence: TGCGCCAGCAGCAGCACAGGGGGCCTCGAGCAGTACTTC. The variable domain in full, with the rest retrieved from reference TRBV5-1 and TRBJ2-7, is KAGVTQTPRYLIKTRGQQVTLSCSPISGHRSVSWYQQTPGQGLQFLFEYFSETQRNKGNFPGRFSGRQFSNSRSEMNVSTLELGDSALYLCASSSTGGLEQYFGPGTRLTVT.

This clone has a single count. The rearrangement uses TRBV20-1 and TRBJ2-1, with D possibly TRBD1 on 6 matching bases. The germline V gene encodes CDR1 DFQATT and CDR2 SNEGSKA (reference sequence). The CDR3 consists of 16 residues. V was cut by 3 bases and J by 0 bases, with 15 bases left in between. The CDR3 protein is CSASPGTPSSYNEQFF. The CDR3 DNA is TGCAGTGCTAGTCCCGGGACACCCAGCTCCTACAATGAGCAGTTCTTC.

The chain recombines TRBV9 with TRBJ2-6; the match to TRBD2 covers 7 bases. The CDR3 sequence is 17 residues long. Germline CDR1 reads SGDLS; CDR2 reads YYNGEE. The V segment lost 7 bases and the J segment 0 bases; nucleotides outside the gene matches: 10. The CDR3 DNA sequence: TGTGCCAGCGCCCGTCTGGCGGGAGCCTCTGGGGCCAACGTCCTGACTTTC. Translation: CASARLAGASGANVLTF.

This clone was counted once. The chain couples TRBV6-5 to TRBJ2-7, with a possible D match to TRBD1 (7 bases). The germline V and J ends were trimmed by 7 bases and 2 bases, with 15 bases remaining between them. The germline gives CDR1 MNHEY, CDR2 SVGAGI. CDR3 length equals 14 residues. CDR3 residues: CASMAGQFTYEQYF. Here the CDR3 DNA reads TGTGCCAGCATGGCGGGACAGTTCACCTACGAGCAGTACTTC.

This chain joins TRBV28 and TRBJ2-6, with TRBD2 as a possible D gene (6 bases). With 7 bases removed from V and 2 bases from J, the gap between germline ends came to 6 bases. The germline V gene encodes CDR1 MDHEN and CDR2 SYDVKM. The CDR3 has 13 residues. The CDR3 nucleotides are TGTGCCAGCACGGGGGCTGGGGCCAACGTCCTGACTTTC. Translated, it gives CASTGAGANVLTF. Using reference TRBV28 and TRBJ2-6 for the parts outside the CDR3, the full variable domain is DVKVTQSSRYLVKRTGEKVFLECVQDMDHENMFWYRQDPGLGLRLIYFSYDVKMKEKGDIPEGYSVSREKKERFSLILESASTNQTSMYLCASTGAGANVLTFGAGSRLTVL.

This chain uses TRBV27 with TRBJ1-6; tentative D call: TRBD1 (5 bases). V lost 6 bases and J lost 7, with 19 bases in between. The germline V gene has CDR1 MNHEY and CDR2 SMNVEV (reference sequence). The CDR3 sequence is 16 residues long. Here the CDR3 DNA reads TGTGCCAGCAGCTTCCTCGACGGGGGACGGAATTCACCCCTCCACTTT. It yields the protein CASSFLDGGRNSPLHF.